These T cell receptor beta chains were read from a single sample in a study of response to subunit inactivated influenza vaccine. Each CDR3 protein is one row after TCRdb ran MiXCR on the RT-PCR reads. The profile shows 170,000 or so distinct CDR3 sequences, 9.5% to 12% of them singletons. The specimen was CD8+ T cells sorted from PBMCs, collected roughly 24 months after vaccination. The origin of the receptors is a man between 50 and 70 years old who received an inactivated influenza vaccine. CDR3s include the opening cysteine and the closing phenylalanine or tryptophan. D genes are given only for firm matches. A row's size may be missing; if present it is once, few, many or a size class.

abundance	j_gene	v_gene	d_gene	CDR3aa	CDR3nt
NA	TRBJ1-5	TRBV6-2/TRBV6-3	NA	CASSYWNSNQPQHF	TGTGCCAGCAGTTATTGGAATAGCAATCAGCCCCAGCATTTT
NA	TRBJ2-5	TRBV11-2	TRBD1	CASSYISGGRETQYF	TGTGCCAGCAGCTATATATCAGGGGGCCGGGAGACCCAGTACTTC
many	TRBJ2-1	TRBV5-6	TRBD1	CASSLGTGNEQFF	TGTGCCAGCAGCCTGGGGACAGGGAATGAGCAGTTCTTC
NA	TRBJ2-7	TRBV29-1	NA	CSVGGGSYEQYF	TGCAGCGTTGGAGGGGGCTCCTACGAGCAGTACTTC
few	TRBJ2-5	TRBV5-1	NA	CASSVLSVPQETQYF	TGCGCCAGCAGCGTACTTTCCGTACCCCAAGAGACCCAGTACTTC
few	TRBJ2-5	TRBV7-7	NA	CASSHLNSPGVETQYF	TGTGCCAGCAGCCATCTGAACAGTCCGGGGGTGGAGACCCAGTACTTC
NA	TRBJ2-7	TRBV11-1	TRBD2	CASSYTPGTSGVQYF	TGTGCCAGCAGCTACACACCCGGGACTAGCGGGGTTCAGTACTTC
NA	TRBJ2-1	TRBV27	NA	CASKTLLGEQFF	TGTGCCAGCAAAACTCTGTTGGGTGAGCAGTTCTTC
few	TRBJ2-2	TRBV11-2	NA	CASSLALASWGSGELFF	TGTGCCAGCAGCTTAGCTCTAGCGTCGTGGGGTTCCGGGGAGCTGTTTTTT
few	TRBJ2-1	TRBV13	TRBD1	CASSLGGQGYNEQFF	TGTGCCAGCAGCTTAGGGGGACAGGGGTACAATGAGCAGTTCTTC
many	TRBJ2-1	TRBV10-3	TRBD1	CAISEGTGVYNEQFF	TGTGCCATCAGTGAGGGGACAGGGGTGTACAATGAGCAGTTCTTC
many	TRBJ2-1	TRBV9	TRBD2	CASSVDLAGGNEQFF	TGTGCCAGCAGCGTTGATCTAGCGGGAGGGAATGAGCAGTTCTTC
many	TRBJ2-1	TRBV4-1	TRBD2	CASSQHLADNYNEQFF	TGCGCCAGCAGCCAGCATCTAGCGGATAATTACAATGAGCAGTTCTTC
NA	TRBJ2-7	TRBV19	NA	CASSIFAGASSYEQYF	TGTGCCAGTAGTATTTTTGCAGGGGCAAGCTCCTACGAGCAGTACTTC
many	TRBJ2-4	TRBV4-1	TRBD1	CASSTRDRGIQYF	TGCGCCAGCAGCACCCGGGACAGGGGGATTCAGTACTTC
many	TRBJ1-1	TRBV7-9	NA	CASSLALGTEAFF	TGTGCCAGCAGCTTAGCTCTGGGCACTGAAGCTTTCTTT
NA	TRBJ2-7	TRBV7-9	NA	CASSLGSPGTPYEQYF	TGTGCCAGCAGCCTGGGTAGTCCAGGGACTCCCTACGAGCAGTACTTC
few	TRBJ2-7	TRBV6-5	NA	CASSSSSGDTYEQYF	TGTGCCAGCAGTTCCTCCAGCGGAGATACCTACGAGCAGTACTTC
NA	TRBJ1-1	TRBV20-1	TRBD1	CSATRTDRGRTEAFF	TGCAGTGCGACCCGGACGGACAGGGGCAGGACTGAAGCTTTCTTT
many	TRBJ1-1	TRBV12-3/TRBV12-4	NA	CASSLPQGQTNTEAFF	TGTGCCAGCAGCCTCCCCCAGGGACAAACTAACACTGAAGCTTTCTTT
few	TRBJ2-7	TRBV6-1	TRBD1	CASSPTGGAYEQYF	TGTGCCAGCAGTCCAACAGGGGGTGCCTACGAGCAGTACTTC
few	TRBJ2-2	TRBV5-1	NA	CASSLESQRNTGELFF	TGCGCCAGCAGCTTGGAGAGCCAGAGGAACACCGGGGAGCTGTTTTTT
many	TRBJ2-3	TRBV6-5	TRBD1	CASSYLTGDRTDTQYF	TGTGCCAGCAGTTACCTGACAGGGGATCGCACAGATACGCAGTATTTT
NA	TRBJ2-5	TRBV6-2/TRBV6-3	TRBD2	CASSYRGLENSETQYF	TGTGCCAGCAGTTACCGCGGACTAGAAAATTCAGAGACCCAGTACTTC
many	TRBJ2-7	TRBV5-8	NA	CASSLRYSYEQYF	TGTGCCAGCAGCCTCAGATACTCCTACGAGCAGTACTTC
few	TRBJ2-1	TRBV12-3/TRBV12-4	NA	CASSSDSTVGNEQFF	TGTGCCAGCAGTTCGGACAGTACGGTGGGGAATGAGCAGTTCTTC